This T cell receptor (beta chain) was obtained from a study of T cells in Graves' hyperthyroidism and ophthalmopathy. Study-level points and caveats: From stable hyperthyroidism, ophthalmopathy was separated by a 13 V-J model. In blood, most of the thyroid clonotypes expanded above 0.001 were also present.

TCR beta CDR3 regions were amplified from RNA. With the HTBI primer set, the TCR CDR3 went through a first round of RT-PCR. TCRdb ran MiXCR on the multiplex PCR reads and lists one entry per CDR3 protein. The sample shows more than 250,000 distinct CDR3 sequences, about 16% of them seen only once. V was shortened by 6 bases and J by 10 bases, with 10 bases between the two germline ends. Looked up from germline, CDR1 is SGHAT and CDR2 is FQNNGV. The CDR3 has 11 residues. The table lists this clonotype with many counts. As yet, its antigen is unknown. The specimen was blood. The chain couples TRBV11-2 to TRBJ2-1; D unclear. The TCR sequence derives from a woman between 50 and 59 years old with Graves' hyperthyroidism that later progressed to Graves' ophthalmopathy. For the CDR3, the DNA is TGTGCCAGCAGGGCGACGGCGGAGCAGTTCTTC. This sequence encodes CASRATAEQFF.